A single sample gave rise to the 20 T cell receptor beta chains below, sequenced in a study of response to subunit inactivated influenza vaccine. MiXCR, run by TCRdb on the RT-PCR reads, gives a single entry per CDR3 protein. Among roughly 760,000 distinct CDR3 sequences, over 20% were seen once, and the ten largest hold roughly 10%. The specimen was PBMCs from blood, collected around 5 days after vaccination. The receptors originated from a man between 45 and 60 years old who received an inactivated influenza vaccine.

This clonotype was counted a few times. This sequence joins TRBV16 and TRBJ2-4, with D possibly TRBD2 on 5 matching bases. V was shortened by 2 bases and J by 2 bases, with 7 bases between the two germline ends. The CDR3 has 14 amino acids. Per the germline V gene, CDR1 is KGHSY and CDR2 is FQNENV. The CDR3 region is CASSQAGPKNIQYF. DNA of the CDR3: TGTGCCAGCAGCCAAGCGGGTCCCAAAAACATTCAGTACTTC.

The CDR3 loop reads CSVSAATSYEQYF. The CDR3 region has the DNA TGCAGCGTGAGCGCGGCCACATCCTACGAGCAGTACTTC. The chain uses TRBV29-1 and TRBJ2-7; unclear D gene. Per germline, CDR1 SQVTM and CDR2 ANQGSEA. The V end was cut by 6 bases, the J end by 1 base, with 13 bases between. The CDR3 sequence is 13 residues long.

This clonotype has a handful of counts. DNA of the CDR3: TGTGCCAGCGACAGGGGTAGCAATCAGCCCCAGCATTTT. This gives the protein CASDRGSNQPQHF. The V call is TRBV6-1, the J call TRBJ1-5, with 8 bases fitting TRBD1. This CDR3 region has 13 residues. Trimming cost V 8 bases and J 0 bases; bases outside gene matches: 0. In germline, CDR1 is MNHNS, CDR2 SASEGT.

The J gene is TRBJ2-7, the V gene TRBV20-1; a possible D gene is TRBD1 (5 bases). Germline-derived CDR1 and CDR2 are DFQATT and SNEGSKA (reference sequence). The length of the CDR3 is 13 residues. V was clipped by 8 bases and J by 1 base, with 15 bases between them. CDR3 DNA: TGCAGTTCCGAGGACACCTTTTCCTACGAGCAGTACTTC. Translation gives CSSEDTFSYEQYF.

The chain uses TRBV7-9 and TRBJ1-1, with TRBD1 as a possible D gene (5 bases). Germline CDR1 is SEHNR and CDR2 is FQNEAQ (reference sequence). V was trimmed by 5 bases and J by 0 bases, leaving 13 bases between them. The CDR3 extends over 15 amino acids. For the CDR3, the DNA is TGTGCCAGCAGCGCTCCGGGACGGTTGAACACTGAAGCTTTCTTT. This codes for CASSAPGRLNTEAFF.

There are a few counts of this clonotype. The rearrangement uses TRBV6-2 or TRBV6-3 and TRBJ2-5; D may be TRBD2 (6 bases). The V gene's germline CDR1 is MNHEY and CDR2 SVGEGT. V lost 8 bases and J 5 bases, leaving 9 bases between the germline ends. This CDR3 comprises 11 residues. The CDR3 region is CASGTSETQYF. The CDR3 nucleotides are TGTGCCAGCGGGACTTCGGAGACCCAGTACTTC.

The chain couples TRBV12-3 or TRBV12-4 to TRBJ2-7; 7 bases are shared with TRBD1. V lost 3 bases, J lost 0 bases, and 2 bases stayed unmatched. The CDR3 sequence is 14 residues long. CDR3 in DNA: TGTGCCAGCAGTTTCGGGGACAGCTCCTACGAGCAGTACTTC. It is translated as CASSFGDSSYEQYF.

This clonotype occurred a few times. J is TRBJ2-7 and V is TRBV27, with 7 bases that match TRBD1. CDR1 and CDR2 from the germline V gene are MNHEY and SMNVEV (reference sequence). The CDR3 consists of 14 residues. Germline trimming cut 4 bases from V and 6 bases from J; bases unmatched to any gene: 9. The CDR3 nucleotides are TGTGCCAGCAGTTCCCGACAGGGTGGCGGCGAGCAGTACTTC. Translated: CASSSRQGGGEQYF.

This chain uses TRBV6-2 or TRBV6-3 with TRBJ2-2, with D perhaps matching TRBD1 (5 bases). Trimming pared 10 bases from V and 7 bases from J, leaving 10 bases between. Germline V gives CDR1 MNHEY, CDR2 SVGEGT. This CDR3 is built from 11 residues. The CDR3 nucleotides are TGTGCCACCAGGGTCGTCGGGGAGCTGTTTTTT. Protein sequence: CATRVVGELFF.

The rearrangement links TRBV9 to TRBJ2-1; no definite D call. V was trimmed by 0 bases and J by 1 base, leaving 8 bases between them. From germline, CDR1 is SGDLS and CDR2 YYNGEE. This CDR3 region has 15 residues. Here the CDR3 reads CASSVAVMSYNEQFF. CDR3 nucleotide sequence: TGTGCCAGCAGCGTAGCAGTGATGTCCTACAATGAGCAGTTCTTC.

This clonotype has a handful of counts. The chain employs TRBV5-1 and TRBJ2-7; D is possibly TRBD1 (5 bases). CDR1 is SGHRS and CDR2 is YFSETQ in the germline V gene. V was pared by 2 bases and J by 3 bases, with 9 bases between. This CDR3 contains 13 residues. The CDR3 loop is CASSFLGDYEQYF. The CDR3 bases are TGCGCCAGCAGCTTCCTAGGGGACTACGAGCAGTACTTC.

This clonotype was observed a few times. CDR3 nucleotide sequence: TGCAGTGCTAGATGGGGTGCGTCTAATCGCGAGCAGTACTTC. It specifies CSARWGASNREQYF. The rearrangement links TRBV20-1 to TRBJ2-7; D gene ambiguous. CDR1 and CDR2 (germline): DFQATT, SNEGSKA (reference sequence). Trimming left V 2 bases short and J 6 bases short, with 17 bases between. CDR3 size: 14 residues.

This clonotype was seen just once. V gene TRBV7-3 combines with J gene TRBJ2-1; TRBD2 agrees at 8 bases. Looked up from germline, CDR1 is SGHTA and CDR2 is FQGTGA. The V and J ends lost 5 bases and 6 bases, in that order; junction bases with no gene match: 6. The CDR3 length is 14 residues. CDR3 protein: CASSQSGRSNEQFF. In nucleotides, the CDR3 is TGTGCCAGCAGCCAGAGCGGGAGATCCAATGAGCAGTTCTTC.

The chain combines TRBV7-8 with TRBJ2-2; 9 nucleotides line up with TRBD1. The trim removed 2 bases at V and 7 bases at J, leaving 5 bases unmatched. This CDR3 has 15 amino acids. Germline V CDR1 and CDR2: SGHVS, FQNEAQ. In DNA, the CDR3 is TGTGCCAGCAGCTTAATGGACAGGGGTTTCGGGGAGCTGTTTTTT. This sequence encodes CASSLMDRGFGELFF.

This clonotype has a handful of counts. The chain links TRBV29-1 to TRBJ2-6, with a tentative D call TRBD1 (7 bases). Germline CDR1 SQVTM, CDR2 ANQGSEA. This CDR3 spans 14 amino acids. Trimming pared 6 bases from V and 2 bases from J, leaving 11 bases between. CDR3 residues: CSVTGEAGANVLTF. DNA for the CDR3: TGCAGCGTAACAGGGGAGGCTGGGGCCAACGTCCTGACTTTC.

This clonotype was seen only a few times. CDR3: CASTYLGTGLSEQYF. For the CDR3, the DNA is TGTGCCAGCACTTACCTCGGGACAGGTCTCTCCGAGCAGTACTTC. The rearrangement links TRBV11-2 to TRBJ2-7, with 8 bases identical to TRBD1. Germline V lookup: CDR1 SGHAT, CDR2 FQNNGV. The trim removed 7 bases at V and 6 bases at J, leaving 14 bases unmatched. The CDR3 has 15 residues.

This clonotype appeared a few times. The rearrangement joins TRBV29-1 to TRBJ2-7, with D unresolved. CDR1 and CDR2 from the germline V gene are SQVTM and ANQGSEA. V was shortened by 4 bases and J by 3 bases, with 7 bases between the two germline ends. CDR3 length equals 11 residues. CDR3 sequence (DNA): TGCAGCGTTGGCGACTTCTACGAGCAGTACTTC. It yields the protein CSVGDFYEQYF.

The chain joins TRBV20-1 to TRBJ2-3; D possibly uses TRBD1 or TRBD2 (6 bases each). This CDR3 region has 17 residues. V was clipped by 3 bases and J by 0 bases, with 19 bases between them. Germline CDR1 is DFQATT and CDR2 is SNEGSKA (reference sequence). The CDR3 region is CSARGSWGARSTDTQYF. The CDR3 DNA reads as TGCAGTGCTAGGGGAAGTTGGGGGGCCCGAAGCACAGATACGCAGTATTTT.

The chain couples TRBV20-1 to TRBJ2-1; 7 bases align to TRBD2. Germline CDR1 DFQATT, CDR2 SNEGSKA (reference sequence). The CDR3 is 15 residues long. The ends lost 3 bases at V and 2 bases at J; junction bases unmatched: 7. CDR3 residues: CSASARTSAYNEQFF. The CDR3 DNA follows: TGCAGTGCTAGTGCCAGGACTAGTGCCTACAATGAGCAGTTCTTC.

This rearrangement joins TRBV11-1 to TRBJ2-2; D is unresolved. The CDR3 loop spans 14 amino acids. Between the trimmed V and J ends, which lost 6 bases and 2 bases, there was a span of 10 bases. The germline CDR1 and CDR2 sequences are SGHAT and FQDESV (reference sequence). CDR3 sequence reads: CASSRILNTGELFF. The CDR3 DNA reads as TGTGCCAGCAGTCGTATATTAAACACCGGGGAGCTGTTTTTT.